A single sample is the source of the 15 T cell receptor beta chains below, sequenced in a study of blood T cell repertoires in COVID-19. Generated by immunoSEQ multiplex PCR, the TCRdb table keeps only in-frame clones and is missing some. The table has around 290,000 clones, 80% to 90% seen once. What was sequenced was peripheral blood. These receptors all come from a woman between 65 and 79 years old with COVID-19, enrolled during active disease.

In DNA, the CDR3 is TGTGCCAGCAGCTTAACGTTCGGGACCTACGAGCAGTACTTC. Translating gives CASSLTFGTYEQYF. V and J are TRBV7-3 and TRBJ2-7; D is possibly TRBD2 (5 bases). This CDR3 spans 14 amino acids. Trimming cost V 0 bases and J 2 bases, with 8 bases left between them. Per the germline V gene, CDR1 is SGHTA and CDR2 is FQGTGA.

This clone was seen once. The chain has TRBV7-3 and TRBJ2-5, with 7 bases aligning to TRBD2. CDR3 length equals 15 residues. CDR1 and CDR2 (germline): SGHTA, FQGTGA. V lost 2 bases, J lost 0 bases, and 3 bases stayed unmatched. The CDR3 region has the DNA TGTGCCAGCAGCTTAGGGGCGGGGGACCAAGAGACCCAGTACTTC. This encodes CASSLGAGDQETQYF. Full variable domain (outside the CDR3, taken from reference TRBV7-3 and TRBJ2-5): GAGVSQTPSNKVTEKGKYVELRCDPISGHTALYWYRQSLGQGPEFLIYFQGTGAADDSGLPNDRFFAVRPEGSVSTLKIQRTERGDSAVYLCASSLGAGDQETQYFGPGTRLLVL.

The CDR3 protein is CAISSGESPLHF. The CDR3 DNA reads as TGTGCCATCAGTTCAGGGGAATCACCCCTCCACTTT. The chain joins TRBV10-3 to TRBJ1-6; possible D gene TRBD1, 6 bases. V was pared by 5 bases and J by 10 bases, with 9 bases between. Germline-derived CDR1 and CDR2 are ENHRY and SYGVKD. The CDR3 has 12 amino acids.

Here the CDR3 reads CASSLGGHEQYF. The CDR3 DNA reads as TGTGCCAGCAGCTTGGGGGGGCACGAGCAGTACTTC. The chain recombines TRBV5-6 with TRBJ2-7; D is perhaps TRBD1 (6 bases). The CDR3 covers 12 residues. The germline gives CDR1 SGHDT, CDR2 YYEEEE. The V end lost 0 bases, the J end lost 5 bases, and 6 bases lay between the germline ends.

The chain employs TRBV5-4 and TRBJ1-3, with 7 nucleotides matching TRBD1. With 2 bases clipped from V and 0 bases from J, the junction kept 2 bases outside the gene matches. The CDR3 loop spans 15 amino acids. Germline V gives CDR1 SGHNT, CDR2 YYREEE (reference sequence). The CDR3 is CASSLSGGSGNTIYF. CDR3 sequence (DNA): TGTGCCAGCAGCTTATCAGGGGGCTCTGGAAACACCATATATTTT.

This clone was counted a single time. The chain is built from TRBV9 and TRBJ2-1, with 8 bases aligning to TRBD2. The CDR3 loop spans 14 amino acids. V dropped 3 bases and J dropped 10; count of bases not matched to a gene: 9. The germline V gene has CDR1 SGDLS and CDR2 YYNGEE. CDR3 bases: TGTGCCAGCAGCGAAGGCGGACTAGCCCCCGAGCAGTTCTTC. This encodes CASSEGGLAPEQFF.

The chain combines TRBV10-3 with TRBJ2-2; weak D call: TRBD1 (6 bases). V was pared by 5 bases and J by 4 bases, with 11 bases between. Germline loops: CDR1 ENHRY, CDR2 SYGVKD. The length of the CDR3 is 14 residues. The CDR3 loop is CAISRDTPTGELFF. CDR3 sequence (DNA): TGTGCCATCAGTAGGGACACTCCCACCGGGGAGCTGTTTTTT.

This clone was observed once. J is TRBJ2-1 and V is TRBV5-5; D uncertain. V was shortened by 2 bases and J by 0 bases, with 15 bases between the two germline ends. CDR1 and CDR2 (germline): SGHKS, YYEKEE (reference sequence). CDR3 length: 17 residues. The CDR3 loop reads CASSLASLTNSYNEQFF. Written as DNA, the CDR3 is TGTGCCAGCAGCTTAGCGAGCTTAACGAACTCCTACAATGAGCAGTTCTTC.

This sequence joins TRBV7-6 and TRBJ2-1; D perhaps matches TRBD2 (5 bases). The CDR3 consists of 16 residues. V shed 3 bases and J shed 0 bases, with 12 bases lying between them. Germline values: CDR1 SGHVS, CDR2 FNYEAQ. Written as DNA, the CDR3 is TGTGCCAGCAGCTTCCTTCCGGGAAGCTCCTACAATGAGCAGTTCTTC. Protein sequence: CASSFLPGSSYNEQFF.

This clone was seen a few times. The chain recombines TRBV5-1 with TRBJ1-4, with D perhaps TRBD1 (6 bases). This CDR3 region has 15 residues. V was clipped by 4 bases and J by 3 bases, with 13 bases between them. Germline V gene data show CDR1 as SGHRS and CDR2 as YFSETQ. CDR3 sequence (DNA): TGCGCCAGCAGCCCGTGGACAGTTGCTAATGAAAAACTGTTTTTT. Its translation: CASSPWTVANEKLFF.

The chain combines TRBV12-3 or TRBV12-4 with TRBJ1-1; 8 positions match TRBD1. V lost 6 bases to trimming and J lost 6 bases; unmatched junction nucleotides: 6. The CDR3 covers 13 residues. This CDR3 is CASRPRTGPEAFF. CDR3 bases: TGTGCCAGCAGACCACGGACAGGGCCTGAAGCTTTCTTT.

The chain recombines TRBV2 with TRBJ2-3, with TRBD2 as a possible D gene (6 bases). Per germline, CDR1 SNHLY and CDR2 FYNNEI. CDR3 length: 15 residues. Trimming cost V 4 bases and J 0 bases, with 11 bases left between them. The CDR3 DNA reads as TGTGCCAGCAGTGCGCGGGGCCCTAGCACAGATACGCAGTATTTT. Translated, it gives CASSARGPSTDTQYF. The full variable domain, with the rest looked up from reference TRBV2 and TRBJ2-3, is EPEVTQTPSHQVTQMGQEVILRCVPISNHLYFYWYRQILGQKVEFLVSFYNNEISEKSEIFDDQFSVERPDGSNFTLKIRSTKLEDSAMYFCASSARGPSTDTQYFGPGTRLTVL.

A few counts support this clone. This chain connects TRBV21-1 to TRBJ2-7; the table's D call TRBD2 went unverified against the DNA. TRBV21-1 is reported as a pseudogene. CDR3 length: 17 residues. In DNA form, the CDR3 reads TGTGCCAGCAGCTCCCGCTCTAGGACTAGCGGGGGCGACGAGCAGTACTTC. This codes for CASSSRSRTSGGDEQYF.

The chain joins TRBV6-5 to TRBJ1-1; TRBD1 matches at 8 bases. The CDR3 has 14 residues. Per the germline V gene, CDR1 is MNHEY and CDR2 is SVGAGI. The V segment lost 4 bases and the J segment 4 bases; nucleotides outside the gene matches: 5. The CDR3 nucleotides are TGTGCCAGCAGTTTTGGACAGGGTATCACTGAAGCTTTCTTT. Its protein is CASSFGQGITEAFF.

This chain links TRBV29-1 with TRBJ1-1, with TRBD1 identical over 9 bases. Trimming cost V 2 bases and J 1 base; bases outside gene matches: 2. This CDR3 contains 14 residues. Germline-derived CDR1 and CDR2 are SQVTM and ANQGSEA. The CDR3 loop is CSVEWGQGNTEAFF. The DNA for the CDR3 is TGCAGCGTTGAATGGGGACAGGGGAACACTGAAGCTTTCTTT.